Listed below are T cell receptor beta chains from one sample, sequenced in a study of tumor-infiltrating lymphocytes in primary liver carcinoma. A single record per CDR3 protein comes from TCRdb applying MiXCR to the multiplex PCR reads. The repertoire includes about 64,000 distinct CDR3 sequences, about two thirds of them detected once, and around two fifths sits in the top ten. Sequenced: liver tumor tissue from sampling region 4. The receptors derive from a man aged 35 to 55 with primary liver carcinoma and hepatitis B virus infection. CDR3s include the opening cysteine and the closing phenylalanine or tryptophan. Part of the rows lack a size; the others show once, few, many or a class for expanded clones.

>TRBJ2-7|-|TRBV6-5
CASSVLQGAKQYF
>TRBJ2-3|-|TRBV6-6
CANSPIAGGATDTQYF
>TRBJ1-2|-|TRBV5-5
CASSLEGANYGYTF
>TRBJ2-1|-|TRBV14
CASSAVAGRVNNEQLF
>TRBJ2-1|-|TRBV29-1
CSVEGRGLAEIYNEQSF
>TRBJ1-3|-|TRBV5-1
CASSPGTPDLGNTIYF
>TRBJ2-1|many|TRBV12-3/TRBV12-4
CATQGAKEGEQFF
>TRBJ2-6|-|TRBV24-1
CATSDHLSGANVLSF
>TRBJ2-5|-|TRBV11-1
CGSSFNRGQETQYF
>TRBJ1-4|-|TRBV6-1
CASKVCSPATNEKLFF
>TRBJ2-4|-|TRBV10-2
CASSDSSGFFGRNIQYF
>TRBJ2-1|-|TRBV6-2/TRBV6-3
CASRPSGRYEQFF
>TRBJ2-3|-|TRBV6-5
CASSRETEGQNTQYF
>TRBJ2-7|-|TRBV10-2
CASNSGQGVLYEQYF
>TRBJ2-3|-|TRBV6-1
CASSHKDTQYF
>TRBJ1-1|-|TRBV29-1
CGVGVGVGMNTEAFF
>TRBJ2-7|many|TRBV7-9
CASTPLTGTSGSRYEQYF
>TRBJ2-7|-|TRBV11-2
CASSLEKAPKPHERYF
>TRBJ2-7|many|TRBV5-4
CASSLAAAGVPYEQYF
>TRBJ1-2|-|TRBV7-9
CASSPEDRLSQYVHTF
>TRBJ2-5|few|TRBV10-3
CAISELDRGRRTQYF
>TRBJ1-5|-|TRBV9
CASSPRNQPQHF
>TRBJ2-6|-|TRBV11-2
CATQRPRSGANVMTF
>TRBJ2-7|-|TRBV10-3
CAIIKRSGLAGGFPYEQYF
>TRBJ2-5|few|TRBV11-1
CAGSFPGTSGTKSIQYF
>TRBJ2-5|-|TRBV6-5
CASSYIGQQGTQYF